This paragraph reports one T cell receptor beta chain. Its target is not known. These data come from a study of cytomegalovirus exposure and HLA in healthy donors. Study details: The study placed around 80% of its 398 genotyped donors in the Caucasian-associated ancestry cluster.

The ends lost 6 bases at V and 4 bases at J; junction bases unmatched: 7. This CDR3 spans 14 amino acids. The germline V gene encodes CDR1 SNHLY and CDR2 FYNNEI. Study-level findings and limits: According to the study, roughly 160 TCR beta chains were cytomegalovirus-associated.

The PCR made use of 60 Vbeta and 13 Jbeta primers. The table came from immunoSEQ multiplex PCR; TCRdb's copy has only in-frame clones and leaves some out. Of 150,000 to 200,000 clones in the sample, almost 85% were seen once. The receptor's source is a woman aged 45 to 65 in good health and CMV-seronegative. The chain uses TRBV2 and TRBJ2-7; TRBD2 agrees at 9 bases. Sequenced: PBMCs. CDR3 loop: CASSFSGGDYEQYF. The CDR3 DNA follows: TGTGCCAGCAGCTTTAGCGGGGGAGATTACGAGCAGTACTTC.